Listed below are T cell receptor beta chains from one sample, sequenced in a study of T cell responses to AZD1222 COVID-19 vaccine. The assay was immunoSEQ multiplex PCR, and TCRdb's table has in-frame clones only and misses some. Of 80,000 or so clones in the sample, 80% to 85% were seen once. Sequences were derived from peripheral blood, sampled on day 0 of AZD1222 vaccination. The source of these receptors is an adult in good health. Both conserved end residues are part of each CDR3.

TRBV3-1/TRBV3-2	CASSPGQGAQPQHF
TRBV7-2	CASSLGRDYEQYF
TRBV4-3	CASSQVSTGVGYTF
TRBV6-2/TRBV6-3	CASSSVTASSYNSPLHF
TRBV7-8	CASSPGTRADQPQHF
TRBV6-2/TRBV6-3	CASSLGTGGKEQYF
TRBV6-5	CAINRDTMNTEAFF
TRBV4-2	CASSQEPTGIGGYTF
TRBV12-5	CASGLVLQGLNTEAFF
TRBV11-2	CASSLVPSGWTDTQYF
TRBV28	CASRGQGESNQPQHF
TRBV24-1	CATSDGRTGQPQHF
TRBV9	CASSVEGARRDTEAFF
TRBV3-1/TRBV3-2	CPSTVRPLHF
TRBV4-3	CASSQADGIGQPQHF
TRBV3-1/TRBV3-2	CASSQETGKGGYTF
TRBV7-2	CASSATGLGQETQYF
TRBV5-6	CASSLANGNQPQHF
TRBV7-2	CASSFDRSSYNEQFF
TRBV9	CASSVAASGVGETQYF
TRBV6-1	CASSEALYTF
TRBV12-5	CASGSGTNTEAFF
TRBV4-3	CASSYDRDTEAFF
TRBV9	CASSVTWTGGDNGYTF
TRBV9	CASSVGTSGNSGDTQYF
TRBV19	CASSIDSGTDLASWF
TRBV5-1	CASRAESTKNIQYF
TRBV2	CASSIMGQGTDTQYF
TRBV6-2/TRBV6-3	CASSYRFSDTQYF
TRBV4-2	CASSQERGGSNQPQHF
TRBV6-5	CASRMSKVGYNEQFF
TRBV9	CASSISPQGTEAFF
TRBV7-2	CASSSGLSGNTIYF
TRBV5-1	CASSLAGDGNTGELFF
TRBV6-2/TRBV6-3	CASSYGGFYEQYF
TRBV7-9	CASSLAQGSEAFF
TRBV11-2	CASSLDRYSTSYEQYF
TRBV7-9	CASSEDGGETQYF
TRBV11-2	CASSLAPDRADEQYF
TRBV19	CASSIEYGTDTEAFF
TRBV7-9	CASTTQSGLEAFF
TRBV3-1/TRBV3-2	CASSQGYSYSNQPQHF
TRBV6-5	CAVGGAPSTGELFF
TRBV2	CASSEASPRATGELFF
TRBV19	CASSPRGGHGYTF
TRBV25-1	CASSGQGVSSAFF
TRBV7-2	CASSLLGVSGNTIYF
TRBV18	CASSPAQGRAQYF
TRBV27	CASSSQDLLEKLFF
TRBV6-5	CASSSAGAKNTEAFF